Each of the 16 T cell receptor beta chains below was sequenced from the same sample in a study of prognosis after radiotherapy for stage I lung cancer. Genomic DNA yielded TCR beta CDR3, amplified by two-round multiplex PCR. Primers specific to each TRBV and TRBJ gene drove first-round PCR. A single record per CDR3 protein comes from TCRdb applying MiXCR to the multiplex PCR reads. This sample yields 45,000 to 70,000 distinct CDR3 sequences, of which around 27% are seen a single time; around 6.9% belongs to the top ten. The sample was PBMCs, taken before or after stereotactic body radiation therapy (not recorded which). The source of these receptors is a donor at least 50 years old with non-small cell lung cancer.

This clonotype was observed many times. The chain has TRBV7-8 and TRBJ2-7, with 14 bases fitting TRBD2. From germline, CDR1 is SGHVS and CDR2 FQNEAQ. This CDR3 comprises 20 residues. V lost 3 bases, J lost 3 bases, and 16 bases stayed unmatched. The CDR3 nucleotides are TGTGCCAGCAGCTTTCAAACGGGACTAGCGGGGGCTCGGGGCCTCTACGAGCAGTACTTC. It specifies CASSFQTGLAGARGLYEQYF.

This clonotype appeared many times. V is TRBV7-9 and J is TRBJ1-4, with TRBD1 as a possible D gene (5 bases). The CDR3 consists of 14 residues. Germline V gene lookup returns CDR1 SEHNR and CDR2 FQNEAQ (reference sequence). The V gene lost 4 bases and the J gene lost 6 bases, with 12 bases spanning the gap. The CDR3 DNA follows: TGTGCCAGCAGCTCGTCCGGGACGCATGAAAAACTGTTTTTT. Protein product: CASSSSGTHEKLFF.

This clonotype was observed many times. This sequence joins TRBV28 and TRBJ1-2; the D gene is possibly TRBD1 (5 bases). The CDR3 runs 14 residues. From germline, CDR1 is MDHEN and CDR2 SYDVKM. With 1 base removed from V and 8 bases from J, the gap between germline ends came to 14 bases. This CDR3 reads CASSLYPQGRGYTF. In DNA form, the CDR3 reads TGTGCCAGCAGTTTATACCCCCAGGGTAGGGGCTACACCTTC.

This clonotype was detected ten times or more. J is TRBJ1-4 and V is TRBV11-2, with D perhaps matching TRBD1 (5 bases). The germline gives CDR1 SGHAT, CDR2 FQNNGV. V lost 6 bases and J lost 2, with 7 bases in between. The CDR3 has 13 amino acids. The CDR3 sequence: CASSRDTNEKLFF. The CDR3 coding sequence is TGTGCCAGCAGTAGGGACACTAATGAAAAACTGTTTTTT. Full variable domain (remainder filled in from reference TRBV11-2 and TRBJ1-4): EAGVAQSPRYKIIEKRQSVAFWCNPISGHATLYWYQQILGQGPKLLIQFQNNGVVDDSQLPKDRFSAERLKGVDSTLKIQPAKLEDSAVYLCASSRDTNEKLFFGSGTQLSVL.

The J gene is TRBJ2-5, the V gene TRBV2; D uncertain. The germline V gene encodes CDR1 SNHLY and CDR2 FYNNEI. Trimming shortened V by 2 bases and J by 0 bases, and 13 bases separated the two germline ends. There are 16 residues in the CDR3. This chain's CDR3 is CASSEYSYPDQETQYF. The CDR3 nucleotides read TGTGCCAGCAGTGAATACTCCTACCCAGACCAAGAGACCCAGTACTTC.

There are many counts of this clonotype. J is TRBJ2-2 and V is TRBV19, with D possibly TRBD2 on 5 matching bases. Trimming removed 9 bases at V and 5 bases at J, with 7 bases between. This CDR3 contains 11 residues. Germline CDR1 LNHDA, CDR2 SQIVND (reference sequence). The CDR3 coding sequence is TGTGCCAGCCGCGGGACCGGGGAGCTGTTTTTT. This sequence encodes CASRGTGELFF.

About this clonotype itself: Given a much more abundant clone one base away, this may be a read error. V gene TRBV6-2 or TRBV6-3 combines with J gene TRBJ2-5; tentative D call: TRBD1 (7 bases). From germline, CDR1 is MNHEY and CDR2 SVGEGT. The CDR3 totals 15 residues. Here the CDR3 reads CASSTSRGGGENQYF. The CDR3 coding sequence is TGTGCCAGCAGTACCTCTAGAGGGGGCGGGGAGAACCAGTACTTC.

Regarding this clonotype: This may come from a read error, since a much larger clone is one base off. The J gene is TRBJ1-4, the V gene TRBV7-9; D remains ambiguous. The CDR3 totals 14 residues. CDR1 and CDR2 from the germline V gene are SEHNR and FQNEAQ (reference sequence). The CDR3 DNA sequence: TGTGCCAGCATCTTAGCGGAGGCCCGCGGGTCGGTGTTTTTT. Protein product: CASILAEARGSVFF.

In the case of this clonotype: A far larger clone is just one base off, so this is likely a read error. The CDR3 carries no conserved terminal phenylalanine or tryptophan, so it likely arises from a read error. The chain has TRBV6-9 and TRBJ2-5; a weak D match, TRBD2 (6 bases). Trimming took 2 bases from V and 4 from J, leaving 8 bases between them. The CDR3 length is 13 residues. CDR1 and CDR2 from the germline V gene are MNHGY and SVAAGI. This chain's CDR3 is CASSYGRGETQYS. The CDR3 DNA sequence: TGTGCCAGCAGTTATGGGCGGGGAGAGACCCAGTACTCC.

In its sample, this clonotype was seen many times. The chain employs TRBV20-1 and TRBJ2-2; 8 nucleotides match TRBD2. Germline CDR1 DFQATT, CDR2 SNEGSKA (reference sequence). The CDR3 is 16 amino acids. V was clipped by 0 bases and J by 5 bases; unmatched bases: 8. The CDR3 sequence: CSARDRERGRTGELFF. The DNA of the CDR3 is TGCAGTGCTAGAGATCGGGAGCGGGGGAGAACCGGGGAGCTGTTTTTT.

This clonotype showed up many times. The V gene is TRBV19, the J gene TRBJ2-4; perhaps D is TRBD1 or TRBD2 (6 bases each). Trimming left V 0 bases short and J 11 bases short, with 8 bases between. From germline, CDR1 is LNHDA and CDR2 SQIVND (reference sequence). The CDR3 runs 12 residues. In nucleotides, the CDR3 is TGTGCCAGTAGTATAGATAGGGGGGTTCAGTACTTC. Its translation is CASSIDRGVQYF.

Concerning this clonotype: One base away lies a much larger clone, so this may be a sequencing read error. This chain links TRBV18 with TRBJ2-5; D call uncertain. CDR3 length: 14 amino acids. From germline, CDR1 is KGHSH and CDR2 LQKENI. Here the CDR3 reads CANSPAVTQETQYF. DNA of the CDR3: TGTGCCAACTCACCAGCTGTAACCCAAGAGACCCAGTACTTC.

This clonotype was seen ten or more times. This chain links TRBV15 with TRBJ1-4; a weak D match, TRBD1 (5 bases). Germline V gene data show CDR1 as LNHNV and CDR2 as YYDKDF (reference sequence). Trimming took off 3 bases at V and 6 bases at J, with 17 bases between the two ends. The CDR3 has 16 amino acids. In DNA form, the CDR3 reads TGTGCCACCAGCAGTCGAGCCCGGGACCGGGATGAAAAACTGTTTTTT. Its translation is CATSSRARDRDEKLFF.

Regarding this clonotype: This likely reflects a read error, since a far larger clone is one base away. The V gene is TRBV7-2, the J gene TRBJ2-1, with 11 bases aligning to TRBD2. CDR1 is SGHTA, CDR2 FQGNSA, per germline. The ends lost 1 base at V and 9 bases at J; junction bases unmatched: 8. The CDR3 is 16 residues long. The CDR3 DNA reads TGTGCCAGCAGCTTAGGACTAGCGGGGACTGATGGTGAGCAGTTCTTC. Protein sequence: CASSLGLAGTDGEQFF.

This clonotype was seen ten or more times. The chain is built from TRBV20-1 and TRBJ1-5; 9 bases agree with TRBD1. V lost 3 bases to trimming and J lost 3 bases; unmatched junction nucleotides: 9. In germline, CDR1 is DFQATT, CDR2 SNEGSKA (reference sequence). The CDR3 totals 16 residues. The CDR3 is CSASDPGQGINQPQHF. The CDR3 region has the DNA TGCAGTGCTAGTGACCCGGGACAGGGAATCAATCAGCCCCAGCATTTT.

This clonotype was recorded at least ten times. The gene calls are TRBV10-3 and TRBJ1-3; D call uncertain. V shed 4 bases and J shed 4 bases, with 2 bases lying between them. The CDR3 sequence is 11 residues long. Germline V gives CDR1 ENHRY, CDR2 SYGVKD. The CDR3 DNA reads TGTGCCATCAGTGGGGGAAACACCATATATTTT. Amino acid sequence: CAISGGNTIYF.